Here is one TCR beta chain with its context. This sample stems from a study of blood T cell repertoires in COVID-19. The wider study: The United States, Italy and Spain supplied acute and convalescent COVID-19 samples. Sample material is recorded as cDNA or gDNA derived from T cells, B-cell-depleted T cells, or PBMCs.

This CDR3 has 12 residues. Germline V gene sequence: CDR1 SNHLY, CDR2 FYNNEI. Trimming left V 10 bases short and J 3 bases short, with 13 bases between. In the authors' workflow: The assay estimated nucleated cells by amplifying reference gene primers. The table came from immunoSEQ multiplex PCR; TCRdb's copy has only in-frame clones and leaves some out. That table gives V, J and clone size, and the DNA gave D and trimming. Seen here are approximately 260,000 clones, 88% observed once, and the top ten hold roughly 2%. The chain employs TRBV2 and TRBJ2-7, with D tentatively TRBD2 (5 bases). The sample comprised peripheral blood. The receptor was derived from a woman between 35 and 50 years old who had recovered from COVID-19. CDR3 in DNA: TGTGCCATTGAGGGATACCGCTACGAGCAGTACTTC. It encodes CAIEGYRYEQYF.